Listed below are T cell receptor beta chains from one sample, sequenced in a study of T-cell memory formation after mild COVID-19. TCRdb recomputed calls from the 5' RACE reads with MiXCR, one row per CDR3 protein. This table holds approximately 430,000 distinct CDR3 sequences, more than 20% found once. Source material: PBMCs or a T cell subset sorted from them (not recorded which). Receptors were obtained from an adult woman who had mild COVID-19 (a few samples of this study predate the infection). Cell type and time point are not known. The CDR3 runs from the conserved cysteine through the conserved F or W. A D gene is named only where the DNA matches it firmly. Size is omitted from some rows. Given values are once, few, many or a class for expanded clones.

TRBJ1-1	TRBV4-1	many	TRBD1	CASSQIQGGNTEAFF	TGCGCCAGCAGCCAGATACAGGGGGGTAACACTGAAGCTTTCTTT
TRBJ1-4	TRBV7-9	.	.	CASSSTGTHEKLFF	TGTGCCAGCAGCTCGACCGGGACCCATGAAAAACTGTTTTTT
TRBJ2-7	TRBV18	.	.	CASSPYATLREQYF	TGTGCCAGCTCACCTTACGCCACCTTAAGGGAGCAGTACTTC
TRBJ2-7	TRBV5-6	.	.	CASSSKGDYEQYF	TGTGCCAGCAGTTCGAAGGGAGACTACGAGCAGTACTTC
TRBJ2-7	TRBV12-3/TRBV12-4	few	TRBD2	CASSFLAGVTSYEQYF	TGTGCCAGCAGTTTCCTAGCGGGAGTTACCTCCTACGAGCAGTACTTC
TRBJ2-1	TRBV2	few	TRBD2	CASDGGLAVNEQFF	TGTGCCAGCGACGGGGGACTAGCGGTCAATGAGCAGTTCTTC
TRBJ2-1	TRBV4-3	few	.	CASRLIDRGIHNEQFF	TGCGCCAGCAGGCTCATCGATCGGGGAATCCACAATGAGCAGTTCTTC
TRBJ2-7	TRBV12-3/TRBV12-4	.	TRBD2	CASRGGGTSGVNEQYF	TGTGCCAGCAGGGGGGGTGGGACTAGCGGGGTAAACGAGCAGTACTTC
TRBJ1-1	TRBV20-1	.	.	CSAGWERNTEAFF	TGCAGTGCTGGTTGGGAACGGAACACTGAAGCTTTCTTT
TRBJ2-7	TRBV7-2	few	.	CASSPSRGLAYEQYF	TGTGCCAGCAGCCCTTCCCGGGGACTGGCCTACGAGCAGTACTTC
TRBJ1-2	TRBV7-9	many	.	CASSSFKGYTF	TGTGCCAGCAGCAGCTTCAAGGGCTACACCTTC
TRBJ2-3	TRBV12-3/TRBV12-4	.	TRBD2	CASSLPSGTRDTQYF	TGTGCCAGTAGTTTGCCGTCCGGGACTAGAGATACGCAGTATTTT
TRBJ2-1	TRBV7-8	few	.	CASSLASINEQFF	TGTGCCAGCAGCTTAGCCTCCATCAATGAGCAGTTCTTC
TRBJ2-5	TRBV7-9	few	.	CASSHPYQETQYF	TGTGCCAGCAGCCACCCCTACCAAGAGACCCAGTACTTC
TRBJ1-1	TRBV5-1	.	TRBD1	CASSLDLTGTGSNTEAFF	TGCGCCAGCAGCTTGGACCTAACCGGGACAGGGTCGAACACTGAAGCTTTCTTT
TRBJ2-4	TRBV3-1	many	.	CASSQGFDGDFYF	TGTGCCAGCAGCCAAGGGTTCGACGGGGACTTCTACTTC
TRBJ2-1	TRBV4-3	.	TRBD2	CASSQLSGSAYNEQFF	TGCGCCAGCAGCCAATTGAGCGGGAGTGCCTACAATGAGCAGTTCTTC
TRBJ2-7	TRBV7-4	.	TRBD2	CASSPPQREEGTYEQYF	TGTGCCAGCAGCCCACCTCAGCGGGAGGAGGGGACCTACGAGCAGTACTTC
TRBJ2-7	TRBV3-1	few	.	CASRQAGIDSYEQYF	TGTGCCAGCAGGCAAGCGGGTATAGACTCCTACGAGCAGTACTTC
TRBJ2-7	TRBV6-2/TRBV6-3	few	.	CASSYLSSRQYF	TGTGCCAGCAGTTATTTGAGCTCGCGTCAGTACTTC
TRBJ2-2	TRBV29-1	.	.	CSVDPGANTGELFF	TGCAGCGTTGACCCGGGGGCGAATACCGGGGAGCTGTTTTTT
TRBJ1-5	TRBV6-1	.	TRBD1	CASSGKGAGGKPQHF	TGTGCCAGCAGTGGGAAGGGGGCAGGGGGTAAGCCCCAGCATTTT
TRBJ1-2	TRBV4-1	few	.	CASSQVKGGYGYTF	TGCGCCAGCAGCCAAGTTAAAGGGGGCTATGGCTACACCTTC
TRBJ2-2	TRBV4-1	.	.	CASSQDKNANTGELFF	TGCGCCAGCAGCCAAGATAAGAACGCGAACACCGGGGAGCTGTTTTTT
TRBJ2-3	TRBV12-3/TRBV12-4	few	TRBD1	CASSSPGQGWTDTQYF	TGTGCCAGCAGTTCGCCGGGACAGGGATGGACAGATACGCAGTATTTT
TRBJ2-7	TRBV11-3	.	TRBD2	CASSLVASSGDIYEQYF	TGTGCCAGCAGCTTAGTAGCCTCTAGCGGGGATATCTACGAGCAGTACTTC
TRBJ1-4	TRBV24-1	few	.	CATQFNEKLFF	TGTGCCACCCAGTTTAATGAAAAACTGTTTTTT
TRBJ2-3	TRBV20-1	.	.	CSARVARTDTQYF	TGCAGTGCTAGGGTAGCCCGCACAGATACGCAGTATTTT
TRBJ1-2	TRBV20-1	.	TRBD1	CSASGTAANYGYTF	TGCAGTGCGAGCGGGACAGCGGCTAACTATGGCTACACCTTC
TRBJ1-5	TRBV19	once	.	CASSNHPGTINQPQHF	TGTGCCAGTTCAAACCACCCGGGGACAATAAATCAGCCCCAGCATTTT
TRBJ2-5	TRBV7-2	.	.	CASSLRTLETQYF	TGTGCCAGCAGCTTAAGAACTTTGGAGACCCAGTACTTC
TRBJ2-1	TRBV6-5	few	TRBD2	CASSYSALAGVFDEQFF	TGTGCCAGCAGTTACTCGGCCCTAGCGGGAGTATTCGATGAGCAGTTCTTC
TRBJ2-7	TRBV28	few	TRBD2	CASSLVASGAYEQYF	TGTGCCAGCAGTTTAGTTGCTAGCGGAGCGTACGAGCAGTACTTC
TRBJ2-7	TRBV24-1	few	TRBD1	CATSDGDRDHEQYF	TGTGCCACCAGTGATGGGGACAGGGACCACGAGCAGTACTTC
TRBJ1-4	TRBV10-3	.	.	CAISESAGLATNEKLFF	TGTGCCATCAGTGAGTCGGCAGGTCTTGCAACTAATGAAAAACTGTTTTTT
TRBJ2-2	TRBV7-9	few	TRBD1	CASTAPGQGGGELFF	TGTGCCAGCACCGCACCGGGACAGGGAGGCGGGGAGCTGTTTTTT
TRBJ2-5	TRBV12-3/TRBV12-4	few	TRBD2	CASSWAGEETQYF	TGTGCCAGCAGTTGGGCGGGGGAAGAGACCCAGTACTTC
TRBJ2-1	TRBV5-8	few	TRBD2	CASSLDTSGSPSGFF	TGTGCCAGCAGCTTGGATACTAGCGGTTCCCCTTCAGGGTTCTTC